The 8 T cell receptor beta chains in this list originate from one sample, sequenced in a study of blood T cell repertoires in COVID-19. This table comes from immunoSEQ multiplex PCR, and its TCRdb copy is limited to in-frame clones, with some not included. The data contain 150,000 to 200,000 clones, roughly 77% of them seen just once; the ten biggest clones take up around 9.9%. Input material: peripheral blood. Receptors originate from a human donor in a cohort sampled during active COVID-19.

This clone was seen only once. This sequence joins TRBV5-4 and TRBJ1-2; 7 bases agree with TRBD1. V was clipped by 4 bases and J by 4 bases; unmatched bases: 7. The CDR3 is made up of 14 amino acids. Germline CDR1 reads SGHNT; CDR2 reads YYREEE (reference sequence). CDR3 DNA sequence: TGTGCCAGCAGCATGGGGACAGTCTCCTATGGCTACACCTTC. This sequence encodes CASSMGTVSYGYTF.

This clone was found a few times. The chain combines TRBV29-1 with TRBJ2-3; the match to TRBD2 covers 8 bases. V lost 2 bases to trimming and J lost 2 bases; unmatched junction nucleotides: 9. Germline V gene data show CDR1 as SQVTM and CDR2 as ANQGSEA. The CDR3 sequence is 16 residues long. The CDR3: CSVEITSGIYTDTQYF. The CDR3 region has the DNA TGCAGCGTTGAAATTACTAGCGGAATTTACACAGATACGCAGTATTTT.

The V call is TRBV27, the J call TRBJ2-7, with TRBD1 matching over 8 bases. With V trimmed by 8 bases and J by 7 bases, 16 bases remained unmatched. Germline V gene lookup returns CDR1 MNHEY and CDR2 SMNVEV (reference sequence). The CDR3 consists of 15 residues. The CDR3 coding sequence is TGTGCCAGCGCACCCGTCGACAGGGGAGTTGAGGAGCAGTACTTC. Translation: CASAPVDRGVEEQYF.

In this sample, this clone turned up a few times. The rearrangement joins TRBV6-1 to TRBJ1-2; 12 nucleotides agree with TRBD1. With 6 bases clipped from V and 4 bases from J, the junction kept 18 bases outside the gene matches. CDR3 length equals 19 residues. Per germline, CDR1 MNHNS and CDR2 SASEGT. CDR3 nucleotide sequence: TGTGCCAGCAGCGAAAAAACCGGGACAGGGGGCGCGGGTAGCTATGGCTACACCTTC. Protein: CASSEKTGTGGAGSYGYTF.

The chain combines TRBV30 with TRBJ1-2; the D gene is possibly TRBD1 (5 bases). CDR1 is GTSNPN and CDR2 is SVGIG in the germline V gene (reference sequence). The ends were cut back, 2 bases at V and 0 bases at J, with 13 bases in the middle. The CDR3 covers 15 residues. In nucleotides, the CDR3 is TGTGCCTGGAGTCCAAGGGGCATAGCTAACTATGGCTACACCTTC. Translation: CAWSPRGIANYGYTF.

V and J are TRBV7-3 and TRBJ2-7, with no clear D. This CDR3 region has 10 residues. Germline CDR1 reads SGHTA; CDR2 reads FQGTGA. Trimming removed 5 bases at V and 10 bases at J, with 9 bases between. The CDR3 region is CASSRRYQYF. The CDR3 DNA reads TGTGCCAGCAGCCGTCGGTATCAGTACTTC.

CDR3 bases: TGTGCCAGCAGTGAATGGACTAGCGGGGGCCTTGAGCAGTTCTTC. Protein: CASSEWTSGGLEQFF. The rearrangement links TRBV25-1 to TRBJ2-1, with 13 nucleotides matching TRBD2. V was clipped by 1 base and J by 9 bases; unmatched bases: 3. The CDR3 is 15 residues long. In germline, CDR1 is MGHDK, CDR2 SYGVNS.

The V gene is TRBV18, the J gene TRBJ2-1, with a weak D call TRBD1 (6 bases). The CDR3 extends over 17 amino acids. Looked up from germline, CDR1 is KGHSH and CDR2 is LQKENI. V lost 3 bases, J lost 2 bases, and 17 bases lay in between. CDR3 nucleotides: TGTGCCAGCTCACCCCGCCACAGGGAAACCGCCTACAATGAGCAGTTCTTC. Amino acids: CASSPRHRETAYNEQFF.